The T cell receptor beta chain under discussion was sequenced for a study of blood T cells in healthy people across ages. Alongside a J-beta primer mix, a sample-barcoded 5' primer served in a second PCR lasting about 7 to 11 cycles. Each cDNA molecule was tagged by a template-switch adaptor that had 12 random nucleotides. TCRdb reanalysed the 5' RACE reads using MiXCR and keeps one entry per CDR3 protein. The repertoire consists of some 700,000 distinct CDR3 sequences, with roughly 45% occurring once and the leading ten covering 20%. Overall study results and limits: It was found that TCR beta diversity correlated strongly with the percentage of naive T cells.

Comments on this clonotype: The antigen is undetermined. This sequence may be a read error, since a much larger clone differs from it by one base.

The CDR3 runs to 12 residues. Isolation yielded PBMCs, at least 7 million per sample, in every case. The chain joins TRBV12-3 or TRBV12-4 to TRBJ2-1, with unresolved D. The TCR comes from a woman in her sixties in good health. Sequencing was performed on blood. In DNA, the CDR3 is TGTACCAGCAGAAAACAAATCAATGAGCAGTTCTTC. Amino acid sequence: CTSRKQINEQFF.